These T cell receptor beta chains were read from a single sample in a study of CD8+ T cells in alopecia areata. Generated by immunoSEQ multiplex PCR, the TCRdb table keeps only in-frame clones and is missing some. This sample has some 170,000 clones, with less than 75% found just once. Sequenced material: CD4+ T cells sorted from blood, taken at approximately week 56, from a patient treated with tofacitinib. These receptors were taken from a human donor with alopecia areata. Both conserved end residues are part of each CDR3.

>TRBV30|TRBJ1-1
CAWSGLYTEAFF
>TRBV2|TRBJ2-3
CASSEGATDTQYF
>TRBV29-1|TRBJ2-5
CSVEDNQETQYF
>TRBV5-1|TRBJ2-4
CASRDPLTKNIQYF
>TRBV5-1|TRBJ2-2
CASSPQVSDTGELFF
>TRBV25-1|TRBJ2-5
CASSGRQGRGETQYF
>TRBV20-1|TRBJ1-2
CSATGRYGYTF
>TRBV6-5|TRBJ1-1
CASSYSRGLAEAFF
>TRBV6-5|TRBJ1-2
CATGERANYGYTF
>TRBV29-1|TRBJ1-1
CSVGGQSGTEAFF
>TRBV29-1|TRBJ2-1
CSVVIGSSYNEQFF
>TRBV5-1|TRBJ1-1
CASGRGGNTEAFF
>TRBV30|TRBJ2-6
CAWSVAGANVLTF
>TRBV18|TRBJ1-5
CASSPATGNQPQHF
>TRBV6-5|TRBJ1-1
CASSVDRANTEAFF
>TRBV18|TRBJ1-6
CASSQDRASPLHF
>TRBV15|TRBJ2-7
CATSRALPGQGEQYF
>TRBV25-1|TRBJ2-5
CASSEFRGKETQYF
>TRBV9|TRBJ2-3
CASSHPFTDTQYF
>TRBV7-2|NA
CASRPGLAGYEQYF
>TRBV6-1|TRBJ1-5
CASSEIAKPQHF